The 30 T cell receptor beta chains below all came from one sample that was sequenced in a study of T cells expressing NK-cell markers (dated by TCRdb to 2018 to 2020). Libraries were prepared through 5' RACE. Sequencer: Illumina HiSeq 2000. Reads reprocessed by TCRdb are summarized as one entry per CDR3 protein sequence, and DNA is absent. This sample's table contains 350,000 to 400,000 distinct CDR3 sequences. About 10% of the sample is taken by the ten largest. Material for sequencing was blood T cells: a sorted CD56 or NKG2C T cell subset, CD4+ or CD8+ T cells, or bulk PBMC T cells (not recorded which). These TCRs come from a woman between 50 and 59 years old in good health. Donor details come from another sample of the same person, matched by shared clones.

This chain uses TRBV27 with TRBJ1-5; without DNA, the TCRdb call of TRBD1 cannot be checked. The CDR3 has 14 amino acids. The germline CDR1 and CDR2 sequences are MNHEY and SMNVEV (reference sequence). This chain's CDR3 is CASSFRGHSQPQHF.

V usage is TRBV7-8 and J usage is TRBJ2-1; TCRdb selects TRBD1, and the lack of DNA leaves this call unchecked. The length of the CDR3 is 13 residues. Germline CDR1 and CDR2: SGHVS and FQNEAQ. CDR3 residues: CASIPGAGDEQFF.

The chain joins TRBV5-1 to TRBJ2-1; TCRdb designates TRBD2, a call that cannot be tested without DNA. The CDR3 runs 14 residues. CDR1 and CDR2 (germline): SGHRS, YFSETQ. The CDR3 loop reads CASSLGLAIDEQFF.

The rearrangement uses TRBV7-2 and TRBJ2-1; TCRdb outputs TRBD2, but without DNA this stays unchecked. The CDR3 runs 15 residues. The germline V gene has CDR1 SGHTA and CDR2 FQGNSA. CDR3 in amino acids: CASSSETGTTYEQFF.

V is TRBV2 and J is TRBJ2-5. CDR1 and CDR2 from the germline V gene are SNHLY and FYNNEI. The CDR3 length is 15 residues. This chain's CDR3 is CASSADLGQQETQYF.

This chain uses TRBV11-2 with TRBJ2-1; the TCRdb D gene call, TRBD1, has no DNA to confirm it. The CDR3 covers 15 residues. CDR1 and CDR2 from the germline V gene are SGHAT and FQNNGV. This CDR3 reads CASRPRGSRYNEQFF.

This chain uses TRBV12-3 or TRBV12-4 with TRBJ2-2. This CDR3 comprises 15 residues. CDR3 loop: CASSRQSMRTGELFF.

This chain connects TRBV4-2 to TRBJ1-2. The CDR3 spans 14 residues. Germline V gives CDR1 LGHNA, CDR2 YNFKEQ. Here the CDR3 reads CASSQEGGNYGYTF.

The chain employs TRBV20-1 and TRBJ1-4; TCRdb proposes TRBD1, but this gene call is untestable without DNA. The CDR3 is 12 residues long. CDR1 and CDR2 (germline): DFQATT, SNEGSKA (reference sequence). This CDR3 is CSAPNRDEKLFF.

The chain recombines TRBV12-3 or TRBV12-4 with TRBJ1-4; the D call from TCRdb, TRBD1, cannot be confirmed without DNA. The CDR3 is 16 residues long. This CDR3 reads CASSSGRRGTNEKLFF.

This rearrangement joins TRBV20-1 to TRBJ1-3; there is no DNA to check the TCRdb D call of TRBD1. Germline V gene sequence: CDR1 DFQATT, CDR2 SNEGSKA (reference sequence). The CDR3 length is 14 residues. CDR3: CSARPQTGGYTIYF.

The chain carries TRBV20-1 and TRBJ1-1. CDR1 is DFQATT, CDR2 SNEGSKA, per germline (reference sequence). The CDR3 spans 14 residues. CDR3 region: CSARTTPRGTEAFF.

The CDR3: CAISEFGTKNTEAFF. This chain connects TRBV10-3 to TRBJ1-1; without DNA, the TCRdb call of TRBD1 cannot be checked. Germline assignment: CDR1 ENHRY and CDR2 SYGVKD. The CDR3 sequence is 15 residues long.

The V call is TRBV29-1, the J call TRBJ2-1; no DNA is available, so the TRBD2 call from TCRdb remains unchecked. The CDR3 is made up of 14 amino acids. From germline, CDR1 is SQVTM and CDR2 ANQGSEA. The CDR3 sequence: CSVRTSGRAGEQFF.

The rearrangement links TRBV7-8 to TRBJ2-1; TCRdb's assignment of TRBD2 cannot be checked, as there is no DNA. The CDR3 is 18 amino acids. Germline assignment: CDR1 SGHVS and CDR2 FQNEAQ. The chain's CDR3 is CASSLLASGRASYNEQFF.

The J gene is TRBJ1-5, the V gene TRBV6-5. Germline V CDR1 and CDR2: MNHEY, SVGAGI. CDR3 length equals 12 residues. The CDR3 sequence is CASGNGLQPQHF.

CDR3 region: CASSQELAGGFANTGELFF. The chain combines TRBV4-2 with TRBJ2-2; the TCRdb call, TRBD2, lacks DNA for checking. This CDR3 has 19 amino acids. Germline CDR1 LGHNA, CDR2 YNFKEQ.

V gene TRBV30 combines with J gene TRBJ1-2; the D call from TCRdb, TRBD1, cannot be confirmed without DNA. The germline V gene has CDR1 GTSNPN and CDR2 SVGIG (reference sequence). The CDR3 loop spans 15 amino acids. The CDR3 protein is CAWSVPGQGKDGYTF. Together with reference TRBV30 and TRBJ1-2, the CDR3 gives the full variable domain: SQTIHQWPATLVQPVGSPLSLECTVEGTSNPNLYWYRQAAGRGLQLLFYSVGIGQISSEVPQNLSASRPQDRQFILSSKKLLLSDSGFYLCAWSVPGQGKDGYTFGSGTRLTVV.

The chain has TRBV29-1 and TRBJ1-1; the TCRdb call, TRBD1, lacks DNA for checking. The CDR3 extends over 15 amino acids. CDR1 is SQVTM and CDR2 is ANQGSEA in the germline V gene. CDR3 residues: CSVAQSLTGNTEAFF. Based on the CDR3 plus reference TRBV29-1 and TRBJ1-1, the full variable domain is SAVISQKPSRDICQRGTSLTIQCQVDSQVTMMFWYRQQPGQSLTLIATANQGSEATYESGFVIDKFPISRPNLTFSTLTVSNMSPEDSSIYLCSVAQSLTGNTEAFFGQGTRLTVV.

The chain combines TRBV24-1 with TRBJ2-3; TCRdb lists TRBD1, though no DNA is available to test this call. The germline gives CDR1 KGHDR, CDR2 SFDVKD. This CDR3 contains 14 residues. CDR3 in amino acids: CATRETGVRDTQYF.

The CDR3 here is CASSLIRSVEAFF. V usage is TRBV12-3 or TRBV12-4 and J usage is TRBJ1-1. The CDR3 is 13 amino acids.

The chain is built from TRBV7-3 and TRBJ2-1. Looked up from germline, CDR1 is SGHTA and CDR2 is FQGTGA. The CDR3 runs 13 residues. CDR3 protein: CASSLSLVNEQFF.

The chain carries TRBV5-1 and TRBJ1-5; the D call of TRBD1 rests on TCRdb alone, since no DNA is present to check it. CDR1 is SGHRS, CDR2 YFSETQ, per germline. The CDR3 is made up of 15 amino acids. CDR3 amino acids: CASSLGDGGPQPQHF.

The chain has TRBV27 and TRBJ1-5; the D call from TCRdb, TRBD1, cannot be confirmed without DNA. Germline V gives CDR1 MNHEY, CDR2 SMNVEV (reference sequence). The CDR3 has 15 amino acids. CDR3 sequence reads: CASSEQGRSNQPQHF.

The chain links TRBV12-3 or TRBV12-4 to TRBJ1-2. The CDR3 has 14 amino acids. CDR3 in amino acids: CASRSSTGNYGYTF.

This rearrangement joins TRBV24-1 to TRBJ2-2. CDR1 is KGHDR and CDR2 is SFDVKD in the germline V gene. This CDR3 has 11 amino acids. The CDR3 here is CATSFTGELFF.

The chain links TRBV24-1 to TRBJ2-1; TCRdb outputs TRBD2, but without DNA this stays unchecked. CDR3 size: 14 residues. Per the germline V gene, CDR1 is KGHDR and CDR2 is SFDVKD. The CDR3 region is CATSIGTLGNEQFF.

The chain employs TRBV5-1 and TRBJ2-7; TCRdb proposes TRBD2, but this gene call is untestable without DNA. The CDR3 spans 14 residues. The germline CDR1 and CDR2 sequences are SGHRS and YFSETQ. CDR3: CASSLGNRFYEQYF.

The chain carries TRBV24-1 and TRBJ2-7. The V gene's germline CDR1 is KGHDR and CDR2 SFDVKD. This CDR3 is built from 12 residues. The CDR3 loop reads CATSPGGHEQYF.

The V call is TRBV6-6, the J call TRBJ2-3; the TCRdb call, TRBD2, lacks DNA for checking. Germline assignment: CDR1 MNHNY and CDR2 SVGAGI (reference sequence). This CDR3 contains 14 residues. The CDR3 is CASNELAATDTQYF.